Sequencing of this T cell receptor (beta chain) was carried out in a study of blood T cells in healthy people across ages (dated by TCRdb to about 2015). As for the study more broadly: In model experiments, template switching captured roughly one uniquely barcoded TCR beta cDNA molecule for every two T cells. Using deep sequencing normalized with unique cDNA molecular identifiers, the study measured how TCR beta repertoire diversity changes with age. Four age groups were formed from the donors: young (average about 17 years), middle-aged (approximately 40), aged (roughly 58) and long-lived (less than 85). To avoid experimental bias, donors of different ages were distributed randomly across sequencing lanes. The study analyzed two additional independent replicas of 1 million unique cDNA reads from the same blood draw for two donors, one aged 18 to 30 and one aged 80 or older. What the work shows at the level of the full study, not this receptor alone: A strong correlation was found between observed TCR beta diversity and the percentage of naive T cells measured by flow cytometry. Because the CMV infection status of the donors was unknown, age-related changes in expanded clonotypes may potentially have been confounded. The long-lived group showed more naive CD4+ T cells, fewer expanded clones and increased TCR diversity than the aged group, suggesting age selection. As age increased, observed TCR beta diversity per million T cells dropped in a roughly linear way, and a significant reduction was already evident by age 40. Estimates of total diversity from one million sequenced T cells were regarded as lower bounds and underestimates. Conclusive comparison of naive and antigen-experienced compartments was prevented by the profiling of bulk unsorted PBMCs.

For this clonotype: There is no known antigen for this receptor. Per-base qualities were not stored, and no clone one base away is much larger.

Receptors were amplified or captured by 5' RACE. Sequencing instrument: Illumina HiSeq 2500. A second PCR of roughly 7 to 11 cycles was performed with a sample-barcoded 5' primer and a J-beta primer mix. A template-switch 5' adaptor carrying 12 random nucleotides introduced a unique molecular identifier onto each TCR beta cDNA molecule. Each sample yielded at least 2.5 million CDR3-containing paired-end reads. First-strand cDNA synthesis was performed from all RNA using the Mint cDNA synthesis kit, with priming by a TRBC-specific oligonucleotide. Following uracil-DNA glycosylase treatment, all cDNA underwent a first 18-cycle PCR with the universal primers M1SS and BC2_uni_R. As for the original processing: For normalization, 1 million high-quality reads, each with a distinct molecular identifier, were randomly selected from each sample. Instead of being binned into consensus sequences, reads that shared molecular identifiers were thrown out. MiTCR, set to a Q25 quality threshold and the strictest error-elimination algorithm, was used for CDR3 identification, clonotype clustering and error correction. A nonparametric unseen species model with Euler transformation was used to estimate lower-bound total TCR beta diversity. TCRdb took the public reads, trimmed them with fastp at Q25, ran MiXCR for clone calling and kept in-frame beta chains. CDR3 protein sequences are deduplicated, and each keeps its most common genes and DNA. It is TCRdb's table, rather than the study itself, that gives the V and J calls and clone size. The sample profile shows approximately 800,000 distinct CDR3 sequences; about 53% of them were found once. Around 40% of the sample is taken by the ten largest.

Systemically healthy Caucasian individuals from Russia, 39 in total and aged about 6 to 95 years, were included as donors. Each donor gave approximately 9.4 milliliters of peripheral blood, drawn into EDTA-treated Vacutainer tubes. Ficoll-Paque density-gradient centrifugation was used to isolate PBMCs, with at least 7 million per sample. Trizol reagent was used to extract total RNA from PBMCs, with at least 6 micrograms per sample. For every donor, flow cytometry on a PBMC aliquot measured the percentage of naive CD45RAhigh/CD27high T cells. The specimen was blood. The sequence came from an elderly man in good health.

The nucleotide sequence reads as follows: TGTGCCAGCTCTTTATCACAGAGCTCTGGGGCCAACGTCCTGACTTTC. Its translation reads: CASSLSQSSGANVLTF. The sequence links TRBV18 to TRBJ2-6, with the D gene not clear enough to name. V and J lose 6 bases and 0 bases, and a span of 12 bases separates them. CDR1 and CDR2 were assigned from the germline V gene as KGHSH and LQKENI. The CDR3 runs 16 amino acids, cysteine and phenylalanine included. Only the CDR3 portion is preserved as DNA: 48 bases, with reading frame beginning at the first base. With the rest looked up from the reference TRBV18 and TRBJ2-6 genes rather than sequenced, the full variable domain is NAGVMQNPRHLVRRRGQEARLRCSPMKGHSHVYWYRQLPEEGLKFMVYLQKENIIDESGMPKERFSAEFPKEGPSILRIQQVVRGDSAAYFCASSLSQSSGANVLTFGAGSRLTVL.